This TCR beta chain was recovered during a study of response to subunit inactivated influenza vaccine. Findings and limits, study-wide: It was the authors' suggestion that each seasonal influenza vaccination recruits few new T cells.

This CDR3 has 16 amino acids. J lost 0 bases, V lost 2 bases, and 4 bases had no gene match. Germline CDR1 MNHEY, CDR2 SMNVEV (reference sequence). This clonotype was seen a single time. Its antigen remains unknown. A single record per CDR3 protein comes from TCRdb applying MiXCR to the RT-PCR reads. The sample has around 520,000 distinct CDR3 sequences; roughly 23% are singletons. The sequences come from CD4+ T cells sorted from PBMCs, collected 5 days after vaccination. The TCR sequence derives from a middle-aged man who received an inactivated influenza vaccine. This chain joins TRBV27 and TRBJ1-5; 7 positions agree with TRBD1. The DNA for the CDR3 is TGTGCCAGCAGTTTAACCGGGACAGTTAGCAATCAGCCCCAGCATTTT. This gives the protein CASSLTGTVSNQPQHF.